The 31 T cell receptor beta chains reported below all come from one sample, sequenced in a study of T cells in women clearing cervical HPV infection. The method was immunoSEQ multiplex PCR; TCRdb's version includes in-frame clones alone and lacks a portion of them. The listing contains some 37,000 clones. Sequences were obtained from blood buffy coat. All receptors derive from a woman between 18 and 70 years old with a cervical HPV16 infection that either progressed to CIN3+ or cleared (not recorded which).

Note on this clone: The CDR3 end falls 3 residues outside the read, so it is completed with the germline J gene. V is TRBV20-1 and J is TRBJ1-5; 7 nucleotides line up with TRBD1. Germline lookup yields CDR1 DFQATT and CDR2 SNEGSKA (reference sequence). V was clipped by 3 bases and J by 4 bases; unmatched bases: 6. The CDR3 length is 14 residues. The CDR3 loop is CSARNDRDNQPQHF. Incomplete CDR3 DNA: TGCAGTGCTAGGAACGACAGGGATAATCAGCCC.

On this clone: The CDR3 extends 3 residues past the end of the read, so its final part is completed from the germline J gene. The V and J genes are TRBV28 and TRBJ1-2; TRBD1 matches at 10 bases. The CDR3 is made up of 16 amino acids. Germline V lookup: CDR1 MDHEN, CDR2 SYDVKM. CDR3 region: CASSSFPLDRGQGYTF. CDR3 DNA, as far as it was read: TGTGCCAGCAGTTCCTTCCCTCTTGACAGGGGGCAAGGC.

Notes on this clone: The missing CDR3 end, 3 residues past where the read stops, is filled in from the germline J gene. The genes are TRBV19 and TRBJ2-2; TRBD1 might be the D (7 bases). This CDR3 spans 16 amino acids. Germline V gene data show CDR1 as LNHDA and CDR2 as SQIVND (reference sequence). The germline V and J ends were trimmed by 3 bases and 6 bases, with 17 bases remaining between them. CDR3 bases read: TGTGCCAGTAGTATGGAGACAGGGAGGAGGTCCGGGGAG. Protein product: CASSMETGRRSGE. The full CDR3 reads CASSMETGRRSGELFF.

A note on this clone: The read ends 3 residues shy of where the CDR3 ends; the end is completed using the germline J gene. This rearrangement joins TRBV19 to TRBJ1-1, with 8 nucleotides matching TRBD1. The trim removed 4 bases at V and 3 bases at J, leaving 1 base unmatched. Looked up from germline, CDR1 is LNHDA and CDR2 is SQIVND (reference sequence). This CDR3 has 13 amino acids. CDR3 DNA (partial): TGTGCCAGTAGTAAGACAGGGGACACTGAA. This sequence encodes CASSKTGDTE. The full CDR3 protein is CASSKTGDTEAFF.

A word on this clone: Sequencing ends 3 residues short of the CDR3 end; the germline J gene provides the rest. The rearrangement uses TRBV7-2 and TRBJ1-2, with 7 bases fitting TRBD1. This CDR3 has 13 amino acids. Germline CDR1 SGHTA, CDR2 FQGNSA. Losses at the gene ends were 3 bases for V and 4 bases for J; bases not matched to a gene: 2. The CDR3 bases that were read are TGTGCCAGCAGCTTGACAGGGATCTATGGC. This encodes CASSLTGIYG. In full, the CDR3 reads CASSLTGIYGYTF. Looking up the rest from reference TRBV7-2 and TRBJ1-2 gives the full variable domain: GAGVSQSPSNKVTEKGKDVELRCDPISGHTALYWYRQSLGQGLEFLIYFQGNSAPDKSGLPSDRFSAERTGGSVSTLTIQRTQQEDSAVYLCASSLTGIYGYTFGSGTRLTVV.

On this clone itself: The DNA ends 3 residues before the CDR3 does, and the rest of the CDR3 is filled in from the germline J gene. The chain couples TRBV19 to TRBJ2-3, with D tentatively TRBD2 (6 bases). The germline CDR1 and CDR2 sequences are LNHDA and SQIVND (reference sequence). This CDR3 is built from 13 residues. The chain's CDR3 is CASSISGQETQYF. CDR3 bases read: TGTGCCAGTAGTATTAGCGGTCAAGAGACG.

Details on this clone: The CDR3 end falls 3 residues outside the read, so it is completed with the germline J gene. This chain links TRBV5-1 with TRBJ1-4; TRBD1 matches 9 bases. This CDR3 is 16 amino acids long. V was clipped by 5 bases and J by 3 bases; unmatched bases: 8. CDR1 and CDR2 (germline): SGHRS, YFSETQ. The CDR3 region is CASSRTGEVANEKLFF. CDR3 DNA, as far as it was read: TGCGCCAGCAGTCGGACAGGGGAGGTAGCTAATGAAAAA.

A word on this clone: The read ends 3 residues before the CDR3 terminus; that terminus is restored from the germline J gene. The J gene is TRBJ1-1, the V gene TRBV7-2; the match to TRBD1 covers 7 bases. The junction had 8 bases not matched to a gene; V was cut back by 1 base and J by 6 bases. This CDR3 comprises 15 residues. The germline CDR1 and CDR2 sequences are SGHTA and FQGNSA. The part of the CDR3 DNA that was read is TGTGCCAGCAGCTTAGGCCAGACAGGGATCGCTGAA. Protein product: CASSLGQTGIAE. The entire CDR3 protein is CASSLGQTGIAEAFF.

Points on this clone: The read finishes 3 residues shy of the CDR3 end, and the germline J gene is used to complete it. V is TRBV7-9 and J is TRBJ1-4; perhaps TRBD1 as D (6 bases). In germline, CDR1 is SEHNR, CDR2 FQNEAQ (reference sequence). The length of the CDR3 is 14 residues. CDR3 sequence reads: CASSVWGRDSPLFF. The sequenced CDR3 bases are TGTGCCAGCAGCGTCTGGGGGCGCGATTCACCA.

In regard to this clone: The read terminates 3 residues before the CDR3 end, so the remaining end is supplied by the germline J gene. This chain joins TRBV11-2 and TRBJ1-4, with TRBD1 as a possible D gene (5 bases). Per germline, CDR1 SGHAT and CDR2 FQNNGV. This CDR3 spans 13 amino acids. The CDR3 is CASSLDRGGRLFF. The sequenced CDR3 bases are TGTGCCAGCAGCTTAGATCGGGGGGGGAGA.

With respect to this clone: The read terminates 3 residues before the CDR3 end, so the remaining end is supplied by the germline J gene. V gene TRBV20-1 combines with J gene TRBJ1-5; D gene ambiguous. CDR3 size: 16 residues. The V and J ends lost 0 bases and 0 bases respectively, with 12 bases between them. Germline lookup yields CDR1 DFQATT and CDR2 SNEGSKA (reference sequence). The CDR3 here is CSARDPIGLSNQPQHF. The CDR3 bases that were read are TGCAGTGCTAGAGACCCCATAGGGCTTAGCAATCAGCCC.

The sequenced part of the CDR3 DNA is TGTGCCAGCAGCTCAAGACAAGTCCCTGAA. Its translation is CASSSRQVPE. The CDR3 in full is CASSSRQVPEAFF. J is TRBJ1-1 and V is TRBV7-2; D is ambiguous. The read falls 3 residues short of the CDR3 end, and the missing part is taken from the germline J gene. The CDR3 is 13 amino acids. Trimming took 4 bases from V and 6 from J, leaving 12 bases between them. Germline CDR1 is SGHTA and CDR2 is FQGNSA. The whole variable domain, filled in from reference TRBV7-2 and TRBJ1-1, reads GAGVSQSPSNKVTEKGKDVELRCDPISGHTALYWYRQSLGQGLEFLIYFQGNSAPDKSGLPSDRFSAERTGGSVSTLTIQRTQQEDSAVYLCASSSRQVPEAFFGQGTRLTVV.

A word on this clone: With the read ending 3 residues before the CDR3 end, the germline J gene is used to fill in that end. The rearrangement joins TRBV20-1 to TRBJ2-7; D tentatively reads TRBD1 or TRBD2 (5 bases each). The CDR3 has 13 residues. V was clipped by 3 bases and J by 3 bases, with 12 bases between them. The germline V gene has CDR1 DFQATT and CDR2 SNEGSKA (reference sequence). CDR3 region: CSARRGGDYEQYF. Partial CDR3 DNA: TGCAGTGCTAGGAGGGGTGGCGACTACGAG.

CDR3 loop: CASSWGQVDYGYTF. CDR3 DNA, as far as it was read: TGTGCCAGCTCGTGGGGGCAGGTGGACTATGGC. The genes are TRBV5-4 and TRBJ1-2, with D perhaps matching TRBD1 (6 bases). With the read ending 3 residues before the CDR3 end, the germline J gene is used to fill in that end. In germline, CDR1 is SGHNT, CDR2 YYREEE (reference sequence). V gave up 7 bases and J gave up 3 bases, with 16 bases separating them. This CDR3 is built from 14 residues.

For this clone: At one end the junction does not follow the germline gene, possibly because of a read error. The read terminates 3 residues ahead of where the CDR3 ends, so the germline J gene completes it. Other DNA sequences in this sample translate to the same CDR3. V and J are TRBV7-9 and TRBJ1-3; D gene unclear. The CDR3 contains 14 residues. Germline CDR1 reads SEHNR; CDR2 reads FQNEAQ (reference sequence). The CDR3 region is CASSHGDSGNTIYF. CDR3 DNA, as far as it was read: TGTGCCAGCAGCCACGGGGATTCTGGAAACACA.

The part of the CDR3 DNA that was read is TGTGCCAGCAGCTTAGGCGGGACAGGGATGACTGAA. As protein: CASSLGGTGMTE. The whole CDR3 reads CASSLGGTGMTEAFF. V and J are TRBV13 and TRBJ1-1; 9 bases are shared with TRBD1. The sequence runs out 3 residues before the end of the CDR3; the remainder is reconstructed from the germline J gene. In germline, CDR1 is PRHDT, CDR2 FYEKMQ (reference sequence). The CDR3 is 15 residues long. V shed 0 bases and J 5 bases; nucleotides not matched to a gene: 4.

About this clone itself: The CDR3 extends 3 residues past the end of the read, so its final part is completed from the germline J gene. At the DNA level, this CDR3 is encoded by other sequences in the same sample as well. This chain uses TRBV19 with TRBJ1-2; TRBD1 might be the D (6 bases). From germline, CDR1 is LNHDA and CDR2 SQIVND (reference sequence). There are 12 residues in the CDR3. The CDR3 is CASSRYRAGYTF. The part of the CDR3 DNA that was read is TGTGCCAGTAGTAGGTACAGGGCTGGT. Variable domain in full (rest from reference TRBV19 and TRBJ1-2): DGGITQSPKYLFRKEGQNVTLSCEQNLNHDAMYWYRQDPGQGLRLIYYSQIVNDFQKGDIAEGYSVSREKKESFPLTVTSAQKNPTAFYLCASSRYRAGYTFGSGTRLTVV.

With respect to this clone: The read stops 3 residues short of the end of the CDR3; the missing end is completed from the germline J gene. This chain uses TRBV18 with TRBJ1-3; TRBD1 agrees at 7 bases. Germline CDR1 is KGHSH and CDR2 is LQKENI. The CDR3 contains 19 residues. Unmatched junction bases numbered 16, after V lost 3 bases and J lost 2 bases. The sequenced part of the CDR3 DNA is TGTGCCAGCTCACCTAAACCTTGGCCCACAGGGGAAACTGGAAACACC. This sequence encodes CASSPKPWPTGETGNT. The whole CDR3 sequence is CASSPKPWPTGETGNTIYF. The whole variable domain, filled in from reference TRBV18 and TRBJ1-3, reads NAGVMQNPRHLVRRRGQEARLRCSPMKGHSHVYWYRQLPEEGLKFMVYLQKENIIDESGMPKERFSAEFPKEGPSILRIQQVVRGDSAAYFCASSPKPWPTGETGNTIYFGEGSWLTVV.

About this clone itself: The read is 3 residues too short to cover the CDR3 end, so that end is filled in from the germline J gene. This sequence joins TRBV20-1 and TRBJ2-1; 7 bases are a match to TRBD2. Trimming took 6 bases from V and 1 from J; bases not matched to a gene: 9. Germline CDR1 is DFQATT and CDR2 is SNEGSKA (reference sequence). This CDR3 is built from 15 residues. The CDR3: CSADSRGGSYNEQFF. The part of the CDR3 DNA that was read is TGCAGTGCCGACTCTCGCGGGGGTTCCTACAATGAG.

As regards this clone: The missing CDR3 end, 3 residues past where the read stops, is filled in from the germline J gene. This chain joins TRBV20-1 and TRBJ1-4, with 7 bases matching TRBD1. The CDR3 length is 14 residues. In germline, CDR1 is DFQATT, CDR2 SNEGSKA (reference sequence). With V trimmed by 0 bases and J by 8 bases, 6 bases remained unmatched. This CDR3 reads CSARDQQGSEKLFF. Incomplete CDR3 DNA: TGCAGTGCTAGAGATCAACAGGGGAGCGAAAAA.

In the case of this clone: The sequence runs out 3 residues before the end of the CDR3; the remainder is reconstructed from the germline J gene. This chain links TRBV2 with TRBJ1-2; 9 nucleotides agree with TRBD1. The CDR3 runs to 15 residues. Trimming removed 6 bases from V and 0 bases from J; junction bases left unmatched: 5. Germline CDR1 reads SNHLY; CDR2 reads FYNNEI. The DNA read from the CDR3 is TGTGCCAGCAGCCTCGGACAGGGGACTAACTATGGC. Amino acids: CASSLGQGTNYG. The full CDR3 protein is CASSLGQGTNYGYTF.

Remarks on this clone: From the germline J gene comes the end of the CDR3, since the read stops 3 residues before it. This rearrangement joins TRBV20-1 to TRBJ1-1; TRBD1 aligns across 9 bases. This CDR3 spans 14 amino acids. CDR1 and CDR2 from the germline V gene are DFQATT and SNEGSKA (reference sequence). After removal of 0 bases from V and 6 bases from J, the junction contained 5 bases not matched to a gene. The covered CDR3 bases are TGCAGTGCTAGAGACGGTCGGGACAGGGCTGAA. As protein: CSARDGRDRAE. The CDR3, in full, reads CSARDGRDRAEAFF.

A note on this clone: The read ends 3 residues shy of where the CDR3 ends; the end is completed using the germline J gene. The chain recombines TRBV10-2 with TRBJ2-1, with 14 bases fitting TRBD2. The CDR3 runs 15 residues. Germline V lookup: CDR1 WSHSY, CDR2 SAAADI. V trimming: 5 bases; J trimming: 6 bases; junction bases outside the gene matches: 3. The CDR3 DNA, read in part, is TGCGCCAGCAGTACCGGGACTAGCGGGGGCAATGAG. Protein product: CASSTGTSGGNE. In full, the CDR3 is CASSTGTSGGNEQFF.

Regarding this clone: The read terminates 3 residues before the CDR3 end, so the remaining end is supplied by the germline J gene. The V and J genes are TRBV10-3 and TRBJ2-7; D is perhaps TRBD1 (6 bases). Germline lookup yields CDR1 ENHRY and CDR2 SYGVKD. The ends were cut back, 4 bases at V and 3 bases at J, with 7 bases in the middle. The CDR3 consists of 12 residues. This CDR3 is CAISGDNYEQYF. The DNA read from the CDR3 is TGTGCCATCAGTGGGGACAACTACGAG.

To note about this clone: The read terminates 3 residues before the CDR3 end, so the remaining end is supplied by the germline J gene. The chain uses TRBV6-2 or TRBV6-3 and TRBJ1-5; a weak D match, TRBD1 (5 bases). The V end was cut by 2 bases, the J end by 9 bases, with 8 bases between. Germline assignment: CDR1 MNHEY and CDR2 SVGEGT. The CDR3 totals 12 residues. The CDR3 bases that were read are TGTGCCAGCAGTTACCTCCAGGGGCCC. This sequence encodes CASSYLQGP. Given in full, the CDR3 is CASSYLQGPQHF.

CDR3 bases read: TGTGCCAGTACCGATAGGGGCGCCTCCACAGATACG. The encoded protein is CASTDRGASTDT. The full CDR3 reads CASTDRGASTDTQYF. The V gene is TRBV19, the J gene TRBJ2-3; tentatively, D is TRBD1 (5 bases). The CDR3 end lies 3 residues beyond the end of the read and is filled in from the germline J gene. CDR1 is LNHDA, CDR2 SQIVND, per germline (reference sequence). The CDR3 is made up of 15 amino acids. Trimming removed 7 bases at V and 2 bases at J, with 16 bases between.

Details on this clone: The read stops 3 residues short of the end of the CDR3; the missing end is completed from the germline J gene. The chain joins TRBV19 to TRBJ2-3, with TRBD2 matching over 8 bases. The CDR3 runs to 18 residues. Germline CDR1 reads LNHDA; CDR2 reads SQIVND (reference sequence). The CDR3 DNA, read in part, is TGTGCCAGTAGTCCCGGGAGGGAGGGGGTGGGTAGCAATCAGCCG. It codes for CASSPGREGVGSNQP. The CDR3, in full, reads CASSPGREGVGSNQPQYF.

This CDR3 reads CASSPGAAANEQFF. CDR3 DNA (partial): TGTGCCAGCTCACCTGGCGCGGCTGCCAATGAG. This chain uses TRBV18 with TRBJ2-1; D uncertain. The missing CDR3 end, 3 residues past where the read stops, is filled in from the germline J gene. The CDR3 runs to 14 residues. CDR1 KGHSH and CDR2 LQKENI come from the germline V gene. The V and J ends lost 3 bases and 6 bases respectively, with 12 bases between them.

The CDR3 protein is CARSPTFRGENEKLFF. Partial CDR3 DNA: TGTGCCAGAAGTCCTACTTTCAGGGGGGAGAATGAAAAA. The rearrangement uses TRBV5-3 and TRBJ1-4; 7 positions match TRBD1. The CDR3 end lies 3 residues beyond the end of the read and is filled in from the germline J gene. TRBV5-3 is an ORF; its function is uncertain. The CDR3 sequence is 16 residues long. V lost 5 bases and J lost 5; bases outside the gene matches: 12.

In regard to this clone: The read ends 3 residues early relative to the CDR3; the germline J gene fills the gap. This chain uses TRBV20-1 with TRBJ2-1; TRBD1 matches at 9 bases. This CDR3 is 15 amino acids long. Germline V gene sequence: CDR1 DFQATT, CDR2 SNEGSKA (reference sequence). J lost 4 bases, V lost 0 bases, and 4 bases had no gene match. This chain's CDR3 is CSARDGDRDYNEQFF. The CDR3 DNA, read in part, is TGCAGTGCTAGAGATGGGGACAGGGATTACAATGAG.

As regards this clone: Sequencing ends 3 residues short of the CDR3 end; the germline J gene provides the rest. The gene calls are TRBV6-2 or TRBV6-3 and TRBJ1-2; 10 bases line up with TRBD1. CDR1 MNHEY and CDR2 SVGEGT come from the germline V gene. The CDR3 runs to 12 residues. The CDR3 DNA, read in part, is TGTGCCAGCAGTCAGGACAGGGGGGTC. This translates into CASSQDRGV. The CDR3 as a whole reads CASSQDRGVYTF.